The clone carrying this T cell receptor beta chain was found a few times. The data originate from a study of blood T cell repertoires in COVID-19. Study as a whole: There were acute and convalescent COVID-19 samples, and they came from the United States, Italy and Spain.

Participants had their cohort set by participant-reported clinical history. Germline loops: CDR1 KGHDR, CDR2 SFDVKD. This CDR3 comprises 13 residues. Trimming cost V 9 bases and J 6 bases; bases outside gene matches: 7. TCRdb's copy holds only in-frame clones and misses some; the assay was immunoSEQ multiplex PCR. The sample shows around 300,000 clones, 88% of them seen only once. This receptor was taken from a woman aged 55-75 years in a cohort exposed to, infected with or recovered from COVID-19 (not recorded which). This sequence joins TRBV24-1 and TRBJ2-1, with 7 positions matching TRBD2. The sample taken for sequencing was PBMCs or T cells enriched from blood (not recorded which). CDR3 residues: CATASGPRNEQFF. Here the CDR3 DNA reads TGTGCCACCGCTAGCGGCCCTCGCAATGAGCAGTTCTTC.